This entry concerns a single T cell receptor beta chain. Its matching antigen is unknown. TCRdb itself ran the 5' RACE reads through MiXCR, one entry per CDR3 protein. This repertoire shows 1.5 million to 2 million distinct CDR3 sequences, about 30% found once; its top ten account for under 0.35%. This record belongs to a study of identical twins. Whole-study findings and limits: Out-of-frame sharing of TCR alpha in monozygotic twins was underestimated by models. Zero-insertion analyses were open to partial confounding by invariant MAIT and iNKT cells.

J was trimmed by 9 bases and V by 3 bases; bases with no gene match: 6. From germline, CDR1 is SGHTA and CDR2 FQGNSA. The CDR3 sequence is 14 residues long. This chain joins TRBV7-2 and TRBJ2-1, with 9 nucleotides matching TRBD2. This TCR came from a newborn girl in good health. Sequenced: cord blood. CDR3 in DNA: TGTGCCAGCAGCTTGACAGCGGGGGGCCTTGAGCAGTTCTTC. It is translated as CASSLTAGGLEQFF.